What follows is one T cell receptor beta chain and its context. What it binds is unknown. Template switching added a universal primer binding site, and final cDNA carried unique molecular identifiers. Each CDR3 protein gets one entry after TCRdb re-called the 5' RACE reads with MiXCR. The data show 350,000 to 500,000 distinct CDR3 sequences, less than 20% seen once. V was clipped by 3 bases and J by 5 bases; unmatched bases: 2. The CDR3 loop spans 12 amino acids. Germline-derived CDR1 and CDR2 are SQVTM and ANQGSEA. The record originates from a study of identical twins. Findings and limits, study-wide: The same donors were not followed; conclusions instead depended on cross-sectional statistical analysis. Low generation-probability sequences were in excess among twin-shared out-of-frame alpha sequences.

This TCR derives from a man aged 45-65 years in good health. What was sequenced was naive T cells sorted from blood. The chain joins TRBV29-1 to TRBJ2-7, with 9 nucleotides matching TRBD1. The CDR3 DNA sequence: TGCAGCGTTGAGGGGACAGGGAACGAGCAGTACTTC. This codes for CSVEGTGNEQYF.